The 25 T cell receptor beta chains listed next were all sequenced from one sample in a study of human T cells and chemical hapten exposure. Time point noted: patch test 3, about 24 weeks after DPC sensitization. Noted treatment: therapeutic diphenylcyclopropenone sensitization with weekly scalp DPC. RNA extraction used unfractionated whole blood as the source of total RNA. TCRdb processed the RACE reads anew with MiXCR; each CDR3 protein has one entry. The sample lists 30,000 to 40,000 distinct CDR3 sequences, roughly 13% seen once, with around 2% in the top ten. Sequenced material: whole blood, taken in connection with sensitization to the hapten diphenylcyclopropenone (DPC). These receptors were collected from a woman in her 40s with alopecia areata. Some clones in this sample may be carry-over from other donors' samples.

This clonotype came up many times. CDR3 amino acids: CASRLGGYGYGYTF. The CDR3 region has the DNA TGTGCCAGCAGACTTGGGGGTTACGGCTATGGCTACACCTTC. V usage is TRBV11-2 and J usage is TRBJ1-2; possibly TRBD1 for D (5 bases). The CDR3 runs 14 residues. Deletions cut 6 bases from V and 4 bases from J, with 15 bases between. Germline CDR1 SGHAT, CDR2 FQNNGV.

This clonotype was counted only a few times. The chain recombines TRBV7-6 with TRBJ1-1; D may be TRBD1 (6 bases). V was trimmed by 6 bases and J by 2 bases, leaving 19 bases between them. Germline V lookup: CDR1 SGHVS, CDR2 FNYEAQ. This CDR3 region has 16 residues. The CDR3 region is CASSSGGALPNTEAFF. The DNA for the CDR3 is TGTGCCAGCAGTAGTGGGGGGGCCCTACCAAACACTGAAGCTTTCTTT.

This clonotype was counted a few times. CDR3 in DNA: TGTGCCAGCAGTTACTCGTACGGGGATCAGCCCCAGCATTTT. Residues: CASSYSYGDQPQHF. The chain joins TRBV6-5 to TRBJ1-5; D unresolved. There are 14 residues in the CDR3. In germline, CDR1 is MNHEY, CDR2 SVGAGI. V was clipped by 0 bases and J by 5 bases, with 8 bases between them.

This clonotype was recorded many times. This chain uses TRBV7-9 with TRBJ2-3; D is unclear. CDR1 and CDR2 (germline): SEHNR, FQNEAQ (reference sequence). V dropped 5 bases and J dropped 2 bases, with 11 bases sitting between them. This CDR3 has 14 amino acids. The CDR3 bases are TGTGCCAGCAGCCGTCGAGTGGCCACAGATACGCAGTATTTT. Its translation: CASSRRVATDTQYF.

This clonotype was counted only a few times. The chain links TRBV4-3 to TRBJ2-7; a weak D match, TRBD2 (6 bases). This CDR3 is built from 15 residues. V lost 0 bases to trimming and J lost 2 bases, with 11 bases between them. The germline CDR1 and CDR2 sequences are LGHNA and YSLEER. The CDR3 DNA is TGCGCCAGCAGCCAAGATTATAGCGGAACCTACGAGCAGTACTTC. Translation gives CASSQDYSGTYEQYF.

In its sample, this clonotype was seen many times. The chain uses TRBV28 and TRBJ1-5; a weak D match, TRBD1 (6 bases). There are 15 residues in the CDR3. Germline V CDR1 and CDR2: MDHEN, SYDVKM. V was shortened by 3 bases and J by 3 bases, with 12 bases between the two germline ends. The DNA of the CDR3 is TGTGCCAGCAGTTTGCCCGACAGGCTCAATCAGCCCCAGCATTTT. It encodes CASSLPDRLNQPQHF.

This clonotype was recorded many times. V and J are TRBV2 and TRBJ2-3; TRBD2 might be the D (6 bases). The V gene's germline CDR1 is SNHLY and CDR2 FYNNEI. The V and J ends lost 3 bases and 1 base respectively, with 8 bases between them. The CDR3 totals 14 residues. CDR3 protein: CASSDGGGTDTQYF. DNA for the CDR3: TGTGCCAGCAGTGACGGCGGGGGCACAGATACGCAGTATTTT.

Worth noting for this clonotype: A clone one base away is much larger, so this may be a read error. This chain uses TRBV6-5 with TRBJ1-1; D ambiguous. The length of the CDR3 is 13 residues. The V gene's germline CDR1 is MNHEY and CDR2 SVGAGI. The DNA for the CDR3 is TGTGCCAACAGTTATGGTTACGGCACTGAAGCTTTCTTT. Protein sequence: CANSYGYGTEAFF.

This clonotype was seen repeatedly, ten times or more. Here the CDR3 reads CSVNQGGPEGYF. The CDR3 nucleotides are TGCAGCGTCAACCAGGGGGGCCCTGAAGGGTATTTT. This chain uses TRBV29-1 with TRBJ2-3, with D perhaps TRBD1 (7 bases). The CDR3 is made up of 12 amino acids. V gave up 6 bases and J gave up 14 bases, with 21 bases separating them. CDR1 is SQVTM, CDR2 ANQGSEA, per germline.

CDR3 coding DNA: TGTGCCAGCAGTTCTCCCGCGAGCACAGATACGCAGTATTTT. Translating gives CASSSPASTDTQYF. V usage is TRBV28 and J usage is TRBJ2-3; D remains unclear. The germline V and J ends were trimmed by 4 bases and 0 bases, with 8 bases remaining between them. Germline V CDR1 and CDR2: MDHEN, SYDVKM. The CDR3 is 14 residues long.

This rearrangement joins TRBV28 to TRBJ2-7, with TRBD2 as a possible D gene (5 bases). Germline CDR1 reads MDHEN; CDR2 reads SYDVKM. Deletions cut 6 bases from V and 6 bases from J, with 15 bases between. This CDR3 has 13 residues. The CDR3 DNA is TGTGCCAGCAGCTGGGTCGGGGTTATCGAGCAGTACTTC. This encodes CASSWVGVIEQYF.

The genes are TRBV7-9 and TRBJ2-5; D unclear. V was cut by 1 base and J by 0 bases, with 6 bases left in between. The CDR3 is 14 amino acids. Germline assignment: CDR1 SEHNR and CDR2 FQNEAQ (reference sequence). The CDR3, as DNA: TGTGCCAGCAGCTTAGTTCTGGACCAAGAGACCCAGTACTTC. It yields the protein CASSLVLDQETQYF.

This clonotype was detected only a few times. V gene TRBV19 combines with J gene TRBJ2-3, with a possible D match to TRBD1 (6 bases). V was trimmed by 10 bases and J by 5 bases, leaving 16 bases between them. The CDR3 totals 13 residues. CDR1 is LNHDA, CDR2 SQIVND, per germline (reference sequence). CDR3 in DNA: TGTGCCACACGAGGACAGTCTGGAGATACGCAGTATTTT. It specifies CATRGQSGDTQYF. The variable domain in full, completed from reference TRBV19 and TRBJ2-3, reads DGGITQSPKYLFRKEGQNVTLSCEQNLNHDAMYWYRQDPGQGLRLIYYSQIVNDFQKGDIAEGYSVSREKKESFPLTVTSAQKNPTAFYLCATRGQSGDTQYFGPGTRLTVL.

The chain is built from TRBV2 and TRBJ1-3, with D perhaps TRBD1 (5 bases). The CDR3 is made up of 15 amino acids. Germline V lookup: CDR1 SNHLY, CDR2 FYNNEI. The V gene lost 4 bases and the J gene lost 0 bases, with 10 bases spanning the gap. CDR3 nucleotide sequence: TGTGCCAGCAGTGGATACGGGGGCTCTGGAAACACCATATATTTT. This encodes CASSGYGGSGNTIYF.

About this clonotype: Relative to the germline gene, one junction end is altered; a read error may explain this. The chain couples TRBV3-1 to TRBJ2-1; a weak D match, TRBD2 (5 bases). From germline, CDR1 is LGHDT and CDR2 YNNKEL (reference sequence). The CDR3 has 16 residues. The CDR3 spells CASGQTRLSSYNEQFF. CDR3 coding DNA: TGTGCCAGCGGCCAAACTAGATTGAGCTCCTACAATGAGCAGTTCTTC.

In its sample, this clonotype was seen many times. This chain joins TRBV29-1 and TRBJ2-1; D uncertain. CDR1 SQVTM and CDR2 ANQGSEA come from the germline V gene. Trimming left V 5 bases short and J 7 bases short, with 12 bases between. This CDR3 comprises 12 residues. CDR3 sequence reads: CSVRSGPNEQFF. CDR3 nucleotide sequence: TGCAGCGTTCGCTCCGGCCCGAATGAGCAGTTCTTC.

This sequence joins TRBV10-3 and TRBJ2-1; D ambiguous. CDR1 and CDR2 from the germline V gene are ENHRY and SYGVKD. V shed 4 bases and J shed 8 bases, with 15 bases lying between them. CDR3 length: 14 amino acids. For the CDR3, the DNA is TGTGCCATCAGTGGTAGGGCCGCGAACGATGAGCAGTTCTTC. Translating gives CAISGRAANDEQFF.

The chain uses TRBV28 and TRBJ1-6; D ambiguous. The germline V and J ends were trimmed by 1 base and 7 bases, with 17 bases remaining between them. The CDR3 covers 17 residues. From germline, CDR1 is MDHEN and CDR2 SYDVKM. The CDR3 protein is CASSLSNRIGSNSPLHF. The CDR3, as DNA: TGTGCCAGCAGTTTATCGAACCGCATAGGATCCAATTCACCCCTCCACTTT. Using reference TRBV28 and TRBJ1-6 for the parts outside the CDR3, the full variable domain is DVKVTQSSRYLVKRTGEKVFLECVQDMDHENMFWYRQDPGLGLRLIYFSYDVKMKEKGDIPEGYSVSREKKERFSLILESASTNQTSMYLCASSLSNRIGSNSPLHFGNGTRLTVT.

Written as DNA, the CDR3 is TGCGCCAGCAGCTGGGGTCTAGCGGGATCCTCCTACAATGAGCAGTTCTTC. Protein sequence: CASSWGLAGSSYNEQFF. The J gene is TRBJ2-1, the V gene TRBV5-1, with 9 bases fitting TRBD2. The CDR3 has 17 residues. Germline V gene sequence: CDR1 SGHRS, CDR2 YFSETQ. V shed 3 bases and J 0 bases; nucleotides not matched to a gene: 7.

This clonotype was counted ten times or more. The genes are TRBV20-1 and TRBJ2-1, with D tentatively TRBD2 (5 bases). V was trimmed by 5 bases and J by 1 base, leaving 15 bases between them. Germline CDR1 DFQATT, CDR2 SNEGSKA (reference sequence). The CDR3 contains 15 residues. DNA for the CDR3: TGCAGTGCTCGCGTAAACTCGGGGTCCTACAATGAGCAGTTCTTC. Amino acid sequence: CSARVNSGSYNEQFF.

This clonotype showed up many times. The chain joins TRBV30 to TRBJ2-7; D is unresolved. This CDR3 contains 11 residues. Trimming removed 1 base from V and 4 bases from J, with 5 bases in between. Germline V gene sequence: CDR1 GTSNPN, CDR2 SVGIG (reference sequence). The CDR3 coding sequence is TGTGCCTGGAGTGATTGGTACGAGCAGTACTTC. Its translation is CAWSDWYEQYF.

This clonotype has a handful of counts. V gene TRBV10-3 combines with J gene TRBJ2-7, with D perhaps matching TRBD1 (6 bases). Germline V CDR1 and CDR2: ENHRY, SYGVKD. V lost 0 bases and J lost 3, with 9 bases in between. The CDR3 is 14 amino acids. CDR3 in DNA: TGTGCCATCAGTGAGTCGAGGGGGAACTACGAGCAGTACTTC. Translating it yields CAISESRGNYEQYF.

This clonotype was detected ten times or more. This chain's CDR3 is CASSEGFTQYF. The CDR3, as DNA: TGTGCCAGCAGTGAAGGATTTACCCAGTACTTC. The chain recombines TRBV2 with TRBJ2-5; no definite D call. The CDR3 contains 11 residues. Germline V gives CDR1 SNHLY, CDR2 FYNNEI. V shed 1 base and J shed 8 bases, with 5 bases lying between them.

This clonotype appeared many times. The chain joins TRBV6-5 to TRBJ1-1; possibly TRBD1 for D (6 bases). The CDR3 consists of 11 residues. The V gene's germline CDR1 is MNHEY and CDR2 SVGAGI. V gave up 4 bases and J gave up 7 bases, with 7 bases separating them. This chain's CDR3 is CASSLQGEAFF. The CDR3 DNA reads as TGTGCCAGCAGTTTACAGGGTGAAGCTTTCTTT.

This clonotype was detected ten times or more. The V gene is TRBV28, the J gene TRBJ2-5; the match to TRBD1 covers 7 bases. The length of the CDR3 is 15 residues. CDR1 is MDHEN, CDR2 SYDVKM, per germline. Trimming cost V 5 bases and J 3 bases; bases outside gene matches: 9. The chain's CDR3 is CASSVLEGAKETQYF. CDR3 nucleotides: TGTGCCAGCAGTGTTTTAGAGGGGGCAAAAGAGACCCAGTACTTC.